Included here is one T cell receptor beta chain sequence, with context. Trimming left V 2 bases short and J 4 bases short, with 17 bases between. The germline V gene encodes CDR1 KGHSH and CDR2 LQKENI. The CDR3 spans 16 residues. The data were taken from a study of blood T cell repertoires in COVID-19. This table comes from immunoSEQ multiplex PCR, and its TCRdb copy is limited to in-frame clones, with some not included. The sample has nearly 35,000 clones, around 85% seen once. The sequence was collected from a human donor with acute or convalescent COVID-19. The donor label of this sample is uncertain. Sequenced input: peripheral blood. The chain recombines TRBV18 with TRBJ1-2; no clear D. DNA for the CDR3: TGTGCCAGCTCACCATTCGATTCGGGGAAGGGCTATGGCTACACCTTC. It yields the protein CASSPFDSGKGYGYTF.